This T cell receptor beta chain was sequenced in a study of blood T cell repertoires in COVID-19. Study details: Sites in the United States, Italy and Spain provided acute and convalescent COVID-19 samples. PBMCs, B-cell-depleted T cells, or T cells provided the cDNA or gDNA that made up the material.

The CDR3 runs to 17 residues. Germline V gene data show CDR1 as SGHVT and CDR2 as SQSDAQ. The V end was cut by 5 bases, the J end by 5 bases, with 22 bases between. How the authors handled the data: For nucleated cells, counts were estimated from reference gene primer amplification. Using immunoSEQ multiplex PCR, the repertoire was profiled, and TCRdb retains in-frame clones only, with some absent. V, J and clone size are those of that table, while D and trimming were read from the DNA. The sample lists hundreds of thousands of clones, roughly 86% occurring once. The sequenced sample was peripheral blood. The sequence was obtained from a human donor in a cohort sampled during active COVID-19. The chain is built from TRBV7-4 and TRBJ1-5; a possible D gene is TRBD1 (5 bases). The CDR3 sequence is CASSPAPTGCRDQPQHF. CDR3 nucleotides: TGTGCCAGCAGCCCCGCCCCCACAGGTTGTCGCGATCAGCCCCAGCATTTT.